The T cell receptor beta chain described here comes from a study of CD8 T cells in ankylosing spondylitis. Broader study findings: Matched synovial fluid from ankylosing spondylitis patients was reported to be enriched for disease-linked clones.

TCRdb processed the 5' RACE reads anew with MiXCR; each CDR3 protein has one entry. The sample shows 230,000 or so distinct CDR3 sequences, about 24% of them seen only once. Of note for this clonotype: Antigen unknown.

CDR1 is SGHDT, CDR2 YYEEEE, per germline. V shed 2 bases and J 5 bases; nucleotides not matched to a gene: 4. This CDR3 is built from 14 residues. The receptor's source is a male donor with ankylosing spondylitis or in good health (not recorded which). Specimen: blood, either unsorted or a sorted T cell fraction (not recorded which). The chain employs TRBV5-6 and TRBJ2-7; 10 bases agree with TRBD1. CDR3 DNA sequence: TGTGCCAGCAGCTTTTTGGGGACAGGGGACGAGCAGTACTTC. It specifies CASSFLGTGDEQYF.